This T cell receptor beta chain was retrieved from a study of glioma-infiltrating T cells. Study in general: Glioma patients had dexamethasone for six or fewer days before surgery.

TCR alpha and beta CDR3 regions were amplified from RNA using iRepertoire nested multiplex PCR. One entry per CDR3 protein results from TCRdb running MiXCR on the multiplex PCR reads. The data hold about 410,000 distinct CDR3 sequences, with 35% to 45% observed a single time. After removal of 1 base from V and 8 bases from J, the junction contained 9 bases not matched to a gene. The CDR3 length is 17 residues. The V gene's germline CDR1 is SGHDN and CDR2 FVKESK. Whole-study results and caveats: Signature shared blood CDR3 motifs were enriched in low-divergence and depleted in high-divergence patients.

This clonotype was observed a few times. The antigen remains unidentified. The specimen was glioma tissue, nonneoplastic brain tissue, or PBMCs (not recorded which). The clonotype was recovered from a human donor with low-grade glioma or glioblastoma, undergoing nonglioma brain surgery, or in good health (not recorded which). The chain recombines TRBV14 with TRBJ2-7; the match to TRBD2 covers 15 bases. The CDR3 here is CASSQGDAGTSGRKQYF. The CDR3 DNA sequence: TGTGCCAGCAGCCAAGGAGATGCCGGGACTAGCGGGAGGAAGCAGTACTTC. Together with reference TRBV14 and TRBJ2-7, the CDR3 gives the full variable domain: EAGVTQFPSHSVIEKGQTVTLRCDPISGHDNLYWYRRVMGKEIKFLLHFVKESKQDESGMPNNRFLAERTGGTYSTLKVQPAELEDSGVYFCASSQGDAGTSGRKQYFGPGTRLTVT.